The T cell receptor (beta chain) under discussion was sequenced for a study of shared clonotypes between healthy human individuals. V dropped 6 bases and J dropped 0; count of bases not matched to a gene: 10. Germline V gene lookup returns CDR1 MNHEY and CDR2 SMNVEV (reference sequence). The CDR3 extends over 17 amino acids. The unsorted samples had some 90 million PBMCs used for genomic DNA. This clone was seen once. Each subset's genomic DNA was split evenly across several immunoSEQ plates. Assay: immunoSEQ multiplex PCR; the TCRdb copy retains only in-frame clones and omits some. Altogether 400,000 to 600,000 clones are present, about 76% being singletons, with the ten largest covering less than 15%.

The genes are TRBV27 and TRBJ1-5, with TRBD1 identical over 8 bases. This sequence was found in a woman in her forties in good health. Some clones in this sample may be carry-over from other donors' samples. Sequences were obtained from PBMCs. In DNA form, the CDR3 reads TGTGCCAGCAGGGACAGGGTGGCCCTTGGTAGCAATCAGCCCCAGCATTTT. Protein: CASRDRVALGSNQPQHF.